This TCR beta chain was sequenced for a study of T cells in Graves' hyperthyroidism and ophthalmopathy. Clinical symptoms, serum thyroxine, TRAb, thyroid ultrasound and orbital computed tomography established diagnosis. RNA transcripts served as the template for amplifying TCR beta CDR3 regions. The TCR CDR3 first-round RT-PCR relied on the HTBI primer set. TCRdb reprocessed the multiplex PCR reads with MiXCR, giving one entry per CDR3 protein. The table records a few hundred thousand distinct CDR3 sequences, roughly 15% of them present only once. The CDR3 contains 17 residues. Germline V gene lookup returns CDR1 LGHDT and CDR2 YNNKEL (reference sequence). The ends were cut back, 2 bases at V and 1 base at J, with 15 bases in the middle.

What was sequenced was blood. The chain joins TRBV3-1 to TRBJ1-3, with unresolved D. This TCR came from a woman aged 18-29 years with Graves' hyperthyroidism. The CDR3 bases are TGTGCCAGCAGCCAAAATCCGGGAGCACGTTCTGGAAACACCATATATTTT. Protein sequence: CASSQNPGARSGNTIYF. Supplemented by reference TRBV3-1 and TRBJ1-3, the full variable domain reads DTAVSQTPKYLVTQMGNDKSIKCEQNLGHDTMYWYKQDSKKFLKIMFSYNNKELIINETVPNRFSPKSPDKAHLNLHINSLELGDSAVYFCASSQNPGARSGNTIYFGEGSWLTVV.